Detailed here is one T cell receptor beta chain. The assay was immunoSEQ multiplex PCR, and TCRdb's table has in-frame clones only and misses some. Of under 150,000 clones in the sample, more than 80% were seen once. The V gene lost 0 bases and the J gene lost 1 base, with 7 bases spanning the gap. Germline V gene lookup returns CDR1 MNHEY and CDR2 SMNVEV (reference sequence). The CDR3 consists of 15 residues. The data were obtained in a study of blood T cell repertoires in COVID-19. Sequenced material: peripheral blood. J is TRBJ1-5 and V is TRBV27; D is ambiguous. This clonotype originated in a woman aged 55 to 70 with COVID-19, enrolled during active disease. CDR3 amino acids: CASSLSGFSNQPQHF. CDR3 bases: TGTGCCAGCAGTTTATCCGGGTTCAGCAATCAGCCCCAGCATTTT.